This T cell receptor (beta chain) was identified in a study of blood T cell repertoires in COVID-19 (TCRdb year 2020). Background on the whole study: Samples from collaborators originated in the United States, Italy and Spain and spanned both the acute and convalescent phases of COVID-19. The prospective study material was composed of cDNA or gDNA derived from T cells, B-cell-depleted T cells, or PBMCs. The dataset comprised deeply sampled blood TCRbeta repertoires from subjects exposed to, actively infected with, or recovered from COVID-19. A freely available public database, intended as a resource for researchers studying the immune response to SARS-CoV-2, is where the repertoires were released. The samples were drawn from two sources: the first 160 participants of the ongoing ImmuneRACE study, and 1,254 subjects contributed by 6 global collaborators. The sample metadata nearly always contained a de-identified subject ID, COVID-19 status, age in years and sex. HLA class I and class II types, where available, came from metadata supplied by the sample provider rather than from assay-based typing. What the study reported, not specific to this receptor: Clinical and demographic metadata were provided uncurated, with the amount varying by source and participant.

As for this clone: Its specific antigen is unknown. Base qualities are not recorded, but no much larger clone differs from it by a single base.

TCRbeta CDR3 regions were amplified from genomic DNA by means of the immunoSEQ Assay, a bias-controlled multiplex PCR. Per the authors' processing: Nucleated cell counts per sample were estimated from amplification of reference gene primers within the assay. To quantify the absolute abundance of each unique TCRbeta CDR3 rearrangement, sequence reads were collapsed and filtered. Productive Simpson clonality was computed per sample as the square root of Simpson's diversity index over productive rearrangements. The table was pulled from immuneACCESS by TCRdb, which kept in-frame rearrangements only. Such tables lose some clones; where checked, under half of the loss comes from unresolved V genes, and the rest has no known cause. The V and J calls and clone size were taken over from that table, and D and trimming were inferred from the DNA. The sample table contains about 150,000 clones; only one count was recorded for about 88% of them. The top ten clonotypes cover roughly 2.1% of the sample.

The collaborating institutions used their own protocols to collect whole blood in K2EDTA tubes. For TCRbeta analysis, collaborators shipped samples in one of three forms: frozen whole blood, isolated PBMCs, or DNA extracted from either of those sample types. This TCR was sampled from a human donor in a cohort sampled during active COVID-19. What was sequenced was peripheral blood.

The DNA sequence is given as TGTGCCAGCAGCAGTGGGGGGGCCGGGCAGCCCCAGCATTTT. Its product reads: CASSSGGAGQPQHF. The chain couples TRBV6-2 or TRBV6-3 to TRBJ1-5; the D gene is possibly TRBD1, with 6 bases matching. Its CDR3 holds 14 amino acids, cysteine through phenylalanine. The kept DNA is CDR3 alone, 42 bases in frame from the first base. Via the germline V gene, CDR1 is MNHEY and CDR2 SVGEGT. Relative to germline, V is 6 bases shorter and J is 7 bases shorter, with 16 bases between their ends.